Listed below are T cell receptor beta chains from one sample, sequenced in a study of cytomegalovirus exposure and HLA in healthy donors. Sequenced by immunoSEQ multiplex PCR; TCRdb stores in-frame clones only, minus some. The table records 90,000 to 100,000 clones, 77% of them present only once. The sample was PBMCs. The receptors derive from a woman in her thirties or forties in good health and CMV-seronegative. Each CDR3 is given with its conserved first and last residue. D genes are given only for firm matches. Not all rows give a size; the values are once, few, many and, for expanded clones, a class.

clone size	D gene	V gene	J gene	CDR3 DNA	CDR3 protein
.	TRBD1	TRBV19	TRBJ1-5	TGTGCCAGTAGGCTCGGGACAGGAGCTTCTATTAGCAATCAGCCCCAGCATTTT	CASRLGTGASISNQPQHF
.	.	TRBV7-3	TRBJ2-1	TGTGCCAGCAGCATACTAGCCAACAATGAGCAGTTCTTC	CASSILANNEQFF
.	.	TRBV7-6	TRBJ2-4	TGTGCCAGCAGCTTAGGCCAAAGGGGCAAAAACATTCAGTACTTC	CASSLGQRGKNIQYF
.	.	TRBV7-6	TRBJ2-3	TGTGCCAGCAGCGCCGGACTTACCACAGATACGCAGTATTTT	CASSAGLTTDTQYF
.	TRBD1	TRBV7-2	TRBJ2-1	TGTGCCAGCAGCTTAACGGGACAGCTACTCAATGAGCAGTTCTTC	CASSLTGQLLNEQFF
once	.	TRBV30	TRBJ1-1	TGTGCCTGGAGCGGAGCGAGCGGCGTAATGGGCACTGAAGCTTTCTTT	CAWSGASGVMGTEAFF
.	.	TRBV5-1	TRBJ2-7	TGCGCCAGCAGCCCAGGAGGGATCTACGAGCAGTACTTC	CASSPGGIYEQYF
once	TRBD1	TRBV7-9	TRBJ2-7	TGTGCCAGCAGCCACCGTCCGGGGGGGACAGGGGGCGAGGACGAGCAGTACTTC	CASSHRPGGTGGEDEQYF
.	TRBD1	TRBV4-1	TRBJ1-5	TGCGCCAGCAGCCACGGACCCGGACAGGTCAATCAGCCCCAGCATTTT	CASSHGPGQVNQPQHF
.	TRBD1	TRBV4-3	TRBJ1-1	TGCGCCAGCAGCCAATCTTACAGGGGGCGTCGGGGCCGGGCTGAAGCTTTCTTT	CASSQSYRGRRGRAEAFF
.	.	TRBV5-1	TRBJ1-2	TGCGCCAGCACCATACCTGCTCCAGGGTTGGATGGCTACACCTTC	CASTIPAPGLDGYTF
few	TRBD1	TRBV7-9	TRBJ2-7	TGTGCCAGCAGCCCCGACAGGGCCCCTACGGGGGAGCAGTACTTC	CASSPDRAPTGEQYF
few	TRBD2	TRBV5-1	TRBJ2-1	TGCGCCAGCAGCTTGGTTAGCGGGTTAGAGCAGTTCTTC	CASSLVSGLEQFF
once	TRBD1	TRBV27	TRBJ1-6	TGTGCCAGCAGGAAAATGGGACAGGGAAATTCACCCCTCCACTTT	CASRKMGQGNSPLHF
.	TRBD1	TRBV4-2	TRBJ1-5	TGTGCCAGCAGCCAACCTGCGACAGGGTCTAATCAGCCCCAGCATTTT	CASSQPATGSNQPQHF